Listed below are T cell receptor beta chains from one sample, sequenced in a study of blood T cell repertoires in COVID-19. The assay was immunoSEQ multiplex PCR, and TCRdb's table has in-frame clones only and misses some. This repertoire shows roughly 14,000 clones, around three quarters found once; its top ten account for approximately 9.9%. The sequenced material came from peripheral blood. The receptors here all came from a man between 65 and 85 years old with acute or convalescent COVID-19. CDR3s include the opening cysteine and the closing phenylalanine or tryptophan. The order of the fields is V gene, CDR3 length, D gene, clone size, J gene, CDR3 protein, CDR3 DNA. D genes are given only for firm matches. Expanded clones are given a class, and other clones once, few, many or no size at all.

TRBV9	15	NA	NA	TRBJ2-1	CASSVSPGGYNEQFF	TGTGCCAGCAGCGTAAGTCCCGGGGGCTACAATGAGCAGTTCTTC
TRBV7-3	16	NA	once	TRBJ2-1	CASSQGRVSSYNEQFF	TGTGCCAGCAGCCAGGGGCGGGTCAGCTCCTACAATGAGCAGTTCTTC
TRBV11-2	15	TRBD1	NA	TRBJ1-6	CASNRGGANNSPLHF	TGTGCCAGCAACAGGGGGGGCGCCAATAATTCACCCCTCCACTTT
TRBV18	13	NA	NA	TRBJ1-2	CASSPYSAEGYTF	TGTGCCAGCTCACCGTATTCCGCGGAGGGCTACACCTTC
TRBV5-1	15	NA	NA	TRBJ1-1	CASTLAGQLNTEAFF	TGCGCCAGCACCCTAGCCGGGCAGTTGAACACTGAAGCTTTCTTT
TRBV2	14	TRBD1	NA	TRBJ2-1	CASRGQGGWNEQFF	TGTGCCAGCAGGGGACAGGGGGGCTGGAATGAGCAGTTCTTC
TRBV4-1	19	NA	NA	TRBJ2-6	CASSQASSAGARGANVLTF	TGCGCCAGCAGCCAAGCTTCGTCGGCAGGGGCAAGGGGGGCCAACGTCCTGACTTTC
TRBV19	15	NA	NA	TRBJ1-6	CASRGDWDDNSPLHF	TGTGCCAGTAGAGGGGACTGGGACGATAATTCACCCCTCCACTTT
TRBV2	14	NA	NA	TRBJ2-5	CASNIGRVKETQYF	TGTGCCAGCAATATTGGCAGGGTTAAAGAGACCCAGTACTTC
TRBV6-1	16	TRBD2	once	TRBJ2-7	CASSEIPRASGYEQYF	TGTGCCAGCAGTGAAATCCCCCGGGCTAGCGGGTACGAGCAGTACTTC
TRBV14	16	TRBD1	NA	TRBJ2-7	CASSQGLRGRDHEQYF	TGTGCCAGCAGCCAAGGACTCAGGGGGCGCGATCACGAGCAGTACTTC
TRBV7-9	15	NA	NA	TRBJ1-1	CASSLAGGQNTEAFF	TGTGCCAGCAGCTTAGCAGGTGGACAGAACACTGAAGCTTTCTTT
TRBV18	15	NA	few	TRBJ1-1	CASSPVGRVNTEAFF	TGTGCCAGCTCACCGGTAGGCCGGGTGAACACTGAAGCTTTCTTT
TRBV7-2	12	NA	NA	TRBJ1-2	CASRDIFYGYTF	TGTGCCAGCAGGGACATATTCTATGGCTACACCTTC
TRBV18	15	NA	NA	TRBJ2-2	CASSPTDMNTGELFF	TGTGCCAGCTCACCAACAGATATGAACACCGGGGAGCTGTTTTTT
TRBV7-9	14	NA	NA	TRBJ1-6	CASSPVGRGSPLHF	TGTGCCAGCAGCCCAGTCGGCAGAGGGTCACCCCTCCACTTT
TRBV4-2	15	NA	NA	TRBJ2-1	CASSLLGGAGNEQFF	TGTGCCAGCAGCCTATTGGGGGGAGCAGGGAATGAGCAGTTCTTC
TRBV6-2/TRBV6-3	18	TRBD1	few	TRBJ1-6	CASSYVTGGVSGNSPLHF	TGTGCCAGCAGTTACGTGACAGGGGGCGTTTCTGGTAATTCACCCCTCCACTTT
TRBV6-5	13	TRBD1	NA	TRBJ2-7	CASSSGTGNEQYF	TGTGCCAGCAGTTCCGGGACAGGGAACGAGCAGTACTTC
TRBV4-3	15	TRBD1	NA	TRBJ2-7	CASSQAAGTGYEQYF	TGCGCCAGCAGCCAAGCAGCCGGGACAGGCTACGAGCAGTACTTC
TRBV19	12	NA	NA	TRBJ2-1	CASSPATGEQFF	TGTGCCAGTAGTCCCGCTACGGGTGAGCAGTTCTTC
TRBV29-1	11	TRBD1	NA	TRBJ1-2	CSGQGNYGYTF	TGCAGTGGACAGGGCAACTATGGCTACACCTTC
TRBV7-2	13	NA	NA	TRBJ1-2	CASSLGGGYGYTF	TGTGCCAGCAGCTTAGGAGGCGGCTATGGCTACACCTTC